This T cell receptor (beta chain) was observed in a study of CD8 T cells in Susac syndrome. Study results and limitations: As acknowledged by the study, its TCR sequencing and HLA analysis included a relatively small number of individuals.

Deletions cut 3 bases from V and 0 bases from J, with 12 bases between. The germline CDR1 and CDR2 sequences are SGDLS and YYNGEE. CDR3 length equals 16 residues. Stable or active relapsing-remitting multiple sclerosis, untreated and meeting revised McDonald criteria, defined the controls. It was negative isolation that provided the CD8+ and CD4+ T cells, whereas TEMRA cells were enriched by FACS. With random hexamers, roughly 0.45 to 1 ug RNA was reverse transcribed. Amplification of the TCR beta CDR3 was carried out by immunoSEQ multiplex PCR, which spanned a total of 54 Vbeta and 13 Jbeta segments. TCRdb passed the immunoSEQ multiplex PCR reads through MiXCR, listing each CDR3 protein once. This sample has some 120,000 distinct CDR3 sequences, with about 93% found just once. Concerning this clonotype itself: The antigen remains unidentified.

Sequenced material: CD8+ T cells from PBMCs. V gene TRBV9 combines with J gene TRBJ2-2; either TRBD1 or TRBD2 may supply D (5 bases each). The origin of this receptor is a human donor with multiple sclerosis. The CDR3 here is CASSGRDGANTGELFF. The DNA for the CDR3 is TGTGCCAGCAGCGGAAGGGACGGGGCGAACACCGGGGAGCTGTTTTTT. Looking up the rest from reference TRBV9 and TRBJ2-2 gives the full variable domain: DSGVTQTPKHLITATGQRVTLRCSPRSGDLSVYWYQQSLDQGLQFLIQYYNGEERAKGNILERFSAQQFPDLHSELNLSSLELGDSALYFCASSGRDGANTGELFFGEGSRLTVL.